This entry lists 20 T cell receptor beta chains sequenced from one sample in a study of OX40 agonist ivuxolimab in advanced cancers. Sequenced by immunoSEQ multiplex PCR; TCRdb stores in-frame clones only, minus some. The table shows fewer than 35,000 clones, with 74% occurring only once. The starting material was CD4+ or CD8+ T cells sorted from blood, obtained in a trial of the OX40 agonist ivuxolimab. Receptor source: an adult with an advanced solid tumor such as melanoma, head and neck, liver or kidney cancer.

J is TRBJ1-6 and V is TRBV9; a possible D gene is TRBD1 (5 bases). V was cut by 3 bases and J by 9 bases, with 10 bases left in between. Germline V gene sequence: CDR1 SGDLS, CDR2 YYNGEE. There are 13 residues in the CDR3. The CDR3 nucleotides are TGTGCCAGCAGCGGGGACGTCGGTTCACCCCTCCACTTT. It translates to CASSGDVGSPLHF.

In this sample, this clone turned up a few times. The rearrangement uses TRBV7-2 and TRBJ2-3; D is undetermined. Germline CDR1 and CDR2: SGHTA and FQGNSA. Trimming removed 2 bases from V and 2 bases from J, with 14 bases in between. The CDR3 sequence is 16 residues long. The CDR3 is CASSLRRQENTDTQYF. In nucleotides, the CDR3 is TGTGCCAGCAGCTTACGGCGGCAGGAGAACACAGATACGCAGTATTTT.

This clone has more than one count but fewer than ten. One end of the junction varies from germline; a read error may be responsible. The V call is TRBV14, the J call TRBJ1-2; D may be TRBD1 (5 bases). The CDR3 consists of 12 residues. Germline loops: CDR1 SGHDN, CDR2 FVKESK. CDR3 protein: CASSQGKGRVHF. The CDR3 coding sequence is TGTGCCAGCAGCCAAGGGAAGGGGCGAGTTCACTTC. Combining the CDR3 with reference TRBV14 and TRBJ1-2 gives the whole variable domain EAGVTQFPSHSVIEKGQTVTLRCDPISGHDNLYWYRRVMGKEIKFLLHFVKESKQDESGMPNNRFLAERTGGTYSTLKVQPAELEDSGVYFCASSQGKGRVHFGSGTRLTVV.

CDR3: CASSTTSPGSNQPQHF. CDR3 in DNA: TGTGCCAGCAGTACCACTTCGCCGGGGAGCAATCAGCCCCAGCATTTT. The gene calls are TRBV6-6 and TRBJ1-5; D is unclear. Germline lookup yields CDR1 MNHNY and CDR2 SVGAGI (reference sequence). The CDR3 runs 16 residues. V was clipped by 5 bases and J by 1 base, with 15 bases between them.

The V and J genes are TRBV30 and TRBJ1-1; D uncertain. The V end lost 3 bases, the J end lost 5 bases, and 13 bases lay between the germline ends. Germline CDR1 is GTSNPN and CDR2 is SVGIG (reference sequence). The CDR3 contains 13 residues. This chain's CDR3 is CAWRGFRGTEAFF. The DNA for the CDR3 is TGTGCCTGGAGGGGATTCCGAGGGACTGAAGCTTTCTTT.

The chain joins TRBV6-5 to TRBJ1-2, with a possible D match to TRBD1 (5 bases). The CDR3 runs to 12 residues. Germline V lookup: CDR1 MNHEY, CDR2 SVGAGI. Trimming removed 6 bases at V and 3 bases at J, with 8 bases between. This chain's CDR3 is CASRGTDYGYTF. DNA for the CDR3: TGTGCCAGCAGGGGGACGGACTATGGCTACACCTTC.

Notes on this clone: One base away lies a much larger clone, so this may be a sequencing read error. This sequence joins TRBV6-5 and TRBJ1-2; 8 nucleotides line up with TRBD1. The CDR3 runs to 14 residues. Germline V lookup: CDR1 MNHEY, CDR2 SVGAGI. The DNA of the CDR3 is TGTGCCAGCAGTTACCAGGGGGCTAACTATGGCCACACCTTC. Encoded protein: CASSYQGANYGHTF.

This clone was counted between two and nine times. The V gene is TRBV19, the J gene TRBJ1-2, with D unresolved. Germline values: CDR1 LNHDA, CDR2 SQIVND (reference sequence). This CDR3 contains 12 residues. Trimming took off 3 bases at V and 8 bases at J, with 10 bases between the two ends. The CDR3 is CASSIQGGGYTF. CDR3 DNA: TGTGCCAGTAGTATTCAAGGCGGAGGCTACACCTTC.

The rearrangement links TRBV6-6 to TRBJ1-5; D call uncertain. Germline CDR1 reads MNHNY; CDR2 reads SVGAGI (reference sequence). The germline V and J ends were trimmed by 5 bases and 5 bases, with 16 bases remaining between them. This CDR3 contains 15 residues. The CDR3 loop is CASSRTWRVDQPQHF. The CDR3 bases are TGTGCCAGCAGTCGAACATGGAGGGTGGATCAGCCCCAGCATTTT.

The CDR3 coding sequence is TGTGCCAGCAGCTCCCCGTTTGCTTACGAGCAGTACTTC. It yields the protein CASSSPFAYEQYF. This sequence joins TRBV11-1 and TRBJ2-7; D gene ambiguous. Germline CDR1 SGHAT, CDR2 FQDESV (reference sequence). The ends were cut back, 4 bases at V and 4 bases at J, with 11 bases in the middle. The CDR3 has 13 residues.

V and J are TRBV6-5 and TRBJ1-2; D call uncertain. V was cut by 4 bases and J by 1 base, with 7 bases left in between. CDR3 length: 13 amino acids. Germline V gene sequence: CDR1 MNHEY, CDR2 SVGAGI. CDR3 sequence (DNA): TGTGCCAGCAGTTGGAACTTTAACTATGGCTACACCTTC. This encodes CASSWNFNYGYTF.

V and J are TRBV7-9 and TRBJ1-6; D is possibly TRBD1 (5 bases). The CDR3 extends over 16 amino acids. From germline, CDR1 is SEHNR and CDR2 FQNEAQ (reference sequence). Trimming shortened V by 5 bases and J by 10 bases, and 21 bases separated the two germline ends. This CDR3 reads CASSPGTGTSGSPLHF. CDR3 DNA: TGTGCCAGCAGCCCGGGAACCGGGACTTCTGGATCACCCCTCCACTTT.

The sample holds one count of this clone. The chain employs TRBV6-1 and TRBJ2-2, with D hard to call. The CDR3 length is 15 residues. The germline V gene has CDR1 MNHNS and CDR2 SASEGT. Trimming took 6 bases from V and 6 from J, leaving 17 bases between them. Here the CDR3 reads CASSVRSTTSGELFF. CDR3 bases: TGTGCCAGCAGCGTTCGTTCGACCACCTCCGGGGAGCTGTTTTTT.

The chain uses TRBV12-5 and TRBJ2-3; 8 bases line up with TRBD2. The germline V gene has CDR1 LGHNT and CDR2 FRNRAP. Trimming took 2 bases from V and 0 from J; bases not matched to a gene: 10. The CDR3 sequence is 18 residues long. This CDR3 reads CASGLLPSGRTSTDTQYF. The CDR3 DNA reads as TGTGCTAGTGGTTTGCTCCCTAGCGGGCGAACTAGCACAGATACGCAGTATTTT.

The chain carries TRBV6-6 and TRBJ2-3; possibly TRBD1 or TRBD2 for D (5 bases each). CDR3 length: 13 residues. V shed 6 bases and J shed 3 bases, with 10 bases lying between them. The germline CDR1 and CDR2 sequences are MNHNY and SVGAGI (reference sequence). The CDR3 DNA sequence: TGTGCCAGCAGAAGGGACGTTACAGATACGCAGTATTTT. It yields the protein CASRRDVTDTQYF.

This clone is termed large. J is TRBJ2-2 and V is TRBV2; D remains unclear. The CDR3 extends over 14 amino acids. Germline-derived CDR1 and CDR2 are SNHLY and FYNNEI. Trimming left V 9 bases short and J 5 bases short, with 16 bases between. CDR3 coding DNA: TGTGCCAGGAACTCCGTTTCAGAGACCGGGGAGCTGTTTTTT. It codes for CARNSVSETGELFF.

In the case of this clone: The identical CDR3 is also encoded by other nucleotide sequences in the sample. The chain combines TRBV15 with TRBJ1-5, with a tentative D call TRBD1 (5 bases). Trimming removed 1 base at V and 5 bases at J, with 12 bases between. The germline CDR1 and CDR2 sequences are LNHNV and YYDKDF (reference sequence). The CDR3 runs to 15 residues. CDR3 amino acids: CATSRVPGSDQPQHF. The CDR3 bases are TGTGCCACCAGCAGAGTTCCAGGGAGTGATCAGCCCCAGCATTTT. The full variable domain, in which reference TRBV15 and TRBJ1-5 provide the parts outside the CDR3, is DAMVIQNPRYQVTQFGKPVTLSCSQTLNHNVMYWYQQKSSQAPKLLFHYYDKDFNNEADTPDNFQSRRPNTSFCFLDIRSPGLGDTAMYLCATSRVPGSDQPQHFGDGTRLSIL.

This clone was seen a single time. The chain uses TRBV4-2 and TRBJ1-1; D might be TRBD1 (5 bases). Germline-derived CDR1 and CDR2 are LGHNA and YNFKEQ. Trimming shortened V by 4 bases and J by 0 bases, and 9 bases separated the two germline ends. The CDR3 has 14 residues. The CDR3 DNA reads as TGTGCCAGCAGCCGGGGCAGCATGAACACTGAAGCTTTCTTT. Amino acid sequence: CASSRGSMNTEAFF.

Here the CDR3 DNA reads TGTGCCAGCAGCTTAGTAACAGGGGGCACAGATACGCAGTATTTT. Its translation is CASSLVTGGTDTQYF. This chain joins TRBV7-9 and TRBJ2-3; 7 positions match TRBD1. Germline CDR1 is SEHNR and CDR2 is FQNEAQ (reference sequence). The CDR3 is 15 amino acids. The V segment lost 1 base and the J segment 1 base; nucleotides outside the gene matches: 2. Full variable domain (outside the CDR3, taken from reference TRBV7-9 and TRBJ2-3): DTGVSQNPRHKITKRGQNVTFRCDPISEHNRLYWYRQTLGQGPEFLTYFQNEAQLEKSRLLSDRFSAERPKGSFSTLEIQRTEQGDSAMYLCASSLVTGGTDTQYFGPGTRLTVL.

The chain combines TRBV18 with TRBJ1-5; TRBD1 is a possible D gene (5 bases). Trimming removed 2 bases at V and 6 bases at J, with 14 bases between. The CDR3 covers 15 residues. Germline-derived CDR1 and CDR2 are KGHSH and LQKENI. The CDR3 protein is CASSPVQGFIQPQHF. CDR3 nucleotides: TGTGCCAGCTCACCAGTCCAGGGATTTATTCAGCCCCAGCATTTT.